This T cell receptor (beta chain) was obtained from a study of T-cell reconstitution after alpha-beta-depleted transplantation in children. Study-level findings and limits: About two months after transplant, alpha-beta T cells reportedly came from several hundred expanded graft clones.

Worth noting for this clonotype: Its specificity is not known.

V was clipped by 3 bases and J by 2 bases, with 20 bases between them. The CDR3 has 17 amino acids. Germline assignment: CDR1 MNHEY and CDR2 SMNVEV (reference sequence). For TCRbeta, the library was prepared with unique molecular identifiers. TCRdb re-analysed the PCR reads in MiXCR, keeping a single row per CDR3 protein. The sample has about 100,000 distinct CDR3 sequences; approximately 6% are singletons. The genes are TRBV27 and TRBJ2-7, with D maybe TRBD2 (6 bases). The sample consisted of PBMCs, mostly from graft donor cells, taken 60 days after TCRalphabeta/CD19-depleted stem cell transplant. The sequence was obtained from a female patient aged 2-9 years who had a stem cell transplant for Fanconi anemia, so the T cells may come from the graft donor. CDR3 nucleotides: TGTGCCAGCAGTTTTTTCTCTCGACTAGGGGTACCCTACGAGCAGTACTTC. It translates to CASSFFSRLGVPYEQYF.